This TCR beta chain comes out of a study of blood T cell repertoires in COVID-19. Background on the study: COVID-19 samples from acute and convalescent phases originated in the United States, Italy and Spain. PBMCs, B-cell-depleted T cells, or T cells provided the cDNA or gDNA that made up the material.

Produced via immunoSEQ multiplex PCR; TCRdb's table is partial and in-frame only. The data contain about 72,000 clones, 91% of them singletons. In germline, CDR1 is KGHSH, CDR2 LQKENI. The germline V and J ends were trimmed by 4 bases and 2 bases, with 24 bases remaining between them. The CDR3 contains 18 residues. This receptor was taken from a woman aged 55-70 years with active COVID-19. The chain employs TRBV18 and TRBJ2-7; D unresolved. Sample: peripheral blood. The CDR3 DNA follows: TGTGCCAGCTCACGTTGGGCAGGATCCCAATCACTTACCTACGAGCAGTACTTC. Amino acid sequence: CASSRWAGSQSLTYEQYF.